Each of the 22 T cell receptor beta chains below was sequenced from the same sample in a study of beta chain features in type 1 diabetes. Since all of the isolated RNA was reverse transcribed, expressed TCRB transcripts were what got sequenced. Measured with immunoSEQ multiplex PCR; TCRdb has only the in-frame clones, and not every one. The table has a few hundred thousand clones, 24% seen once. These TCRs are of unknown antigen specificity. The study, taken as a whole, reports: For Type 1 diabetes patients, all four CD4+ subsets carried TCRB CDR3s that were moderately but significantly shorter.

The specimen was naive CD4+ T cells from blood. Every receptor here comes from a young woman with type 1 diabetes.

This clone appeared a single time. Other DNA sequences in this specimen translate into the identical CDR3. The chain carries TRBV30 and TRBJ1-5; TRBD1 agrees at 7 bases. Germline V lookup: CDR1 GTSNPN, CDR2 SVGIG (reference sequence). Trimming cost V 1 base and J 1 base; bases outside gene matches: 1. The CDR3 is made up of 14 amino acids. DNA of the CDR3: TGTGCCTGGAGTGGACAGGGAAGCAATCAGCCCCAGCATTTT. It codes for CAWSGQGSNQPQHF.

The chain combines TRBV18 with TRBJ2-7; D is perhaps TRBD2 (5 bases). This CDR3 comprises 14 residues. Germline V gene sequence: CDR1 KGHSH, CDR2 LQKENI. V shed 1 base and J shed 4 bases, with 11 bases lying between them. The CDR3, as DNA: TGTGCCAGCTCACCACAAGCCGGAGGATACGAGCAGTACTTC. Protein product: CASSPQAGGYEQYF.

The chain employs TRBV28 and TRBJ2-1; 10 positions match TRBD2. V dropped 5 bases and J dropped 12; count of bases not matched to a gene: 13. CDR1 is MDHEN and CDR2 is SYDVKM in the germline V gene. This CDR3 contains 15 residues. The CDR3 is CASSRASGRSSGQFF. The CDR3 DNA reads as TGTGCCAGCAGTCGAGCTAGCGGGAGATCCTCGGGGCAGTTCTTC. The variable domain in full, with the rest retrieved from reference TRBV28 and TRBJ2-1, is DVKVTQSSRYLVKRTGEKVFLECVQDMDHENMFWYRQDPGLGLRLIYFSYDVKMKEKGDIPEGYSVSREKKERFSLILESASTNQTSMYLCASSRASGRSSGQFFGPGTRLTVL.

This chain connects TRBV2 to TRBJ1-2, with a weak D call TRBD1 (5 bases). This CDR3 region has 12 residues. V was shortened by 9 bases and J by 6 bases, with 14 bases between the two germline ends. Germline CDR1 SNHLY, CDR2 FYNNEI. The CDR3 loop reads CASLREGNGYTF. The CDR3 DNA follows: TGTGCCAGTCTGAGGGAGGGGAATGGCTACACCTTC.

This chain uses TRBV28 with TRBJ2-7, with a possible D match to TRBD2 (6 bases). Germline V CDR1 and CDR2: MDHEN, SYDVKM. CDR3 length: 13 residues. Deletions cut 9 bases from V and 0 bases from J, with 12 bases between. CDR3 bases: TGTGCCAGTGGCGCGGGGAGCTCCTACGAGCAGTACTTC. The encoded protein is CASGAGSSYEQYF.

V is TRBV15 and J is TRBJ2-2; D call uncertain. This CDR3 region has 14 residues. V was trimmed by 6 bases and J by 3 bases, leaving 11 bases between them. Germline V gives CDR1 LNHNV, CDR2 YYDKDF (reference sequence). The CDR3 coding sequence is TGTGCCACCAGGGTTTCTGGGCACACCGGGGAGCTGTTTTTT. Its protein is CATRVSGHTGELFF. Based on the CDR3 plus reference TRBV15 and TRBJ2-2, the full variable domain is DAMVIQNPRYQVTQFGKPVTLSCSQTLNHNVMYWYQQKSSQAPKLLFHYYDKDFNNEADTPDNFQSRRPNTSFCFLDIRSPGLGDTAMYLCATRVSGHTGELFFGEGSRLTVL.

Remarks on this clone: The same CDR3 is also encoded by other DNA sequences in this sample. This sequence joins TRBV7-3 and TRBJ2-1; 12 positions match TRBD2. Germline-derived CDR1 and CDR2 are SGHTA and FQGTGA. J lost 7 bases, V lost 2 bases, and 3 bases had no gene match. The length of the CDR3 is 15 residues. For the CDR3, the DNA is TGTGCCAGCAGCTTACTAGCGGGAGGGCGAAATGAGCAGTTCTTC. Protein: CASSLLAGGRNEQFF.

This clone was found a few times. The chain couples TRBV7-9 to TRBJ2-7; 10 bases match TRBD1. The germline V gene has CDR1 SEHNR and CDR2 FQNEAQ (reference sequence). The length of the CDR3 is 15 residues. The trim removed 6 bases at V and 5 bases at J, leaving 10 bases unmatched. CDR3 in amino acids: CASSSTGQGKDEQYF. CDR3 sequence (DNA): TGTGCCAGCAGTTCCACGGGACAGGGGAAGGACGAGCAGTACTTC.

Points on this clone: The sample carries other DNA sequences with the same CDR3. The chain links TRBV30 to TRBJ1-2, with 10 bases that match TRBD1. Unmatched junction bases numbered 1, after V lost 0 bases and J lost 6 bases. Germline V gene data show CDR1 as GTSNPN and CDR2 as SVGIG (reference sequence). The CDR3 length is 13 residues. DNA of the CDR3: TGTGCCTGGAGTGTCGGGACAGGGGATGGCTACACCTTC. Translation: CAWSVGTGDGYTF.

This clone was found a few times. The chain is built from TRBV25-1 and TRBJ1-1, with a weak D call TRBD1 (5 bases). The CDR3 has 15 residues. V lost 3 bases and J 3 bases, leaving 14 bases between the germline ends. Germline lookup yields CDR1 MGHDK and CDR2 SYGVNS. The DNA of the CDR3 is TGTGCCAGCAGTGACCCAACCGCGGGGGACACTGAAGCTTTCTTT. This codes for CASSDPTAGDTEAFF.

In this sample, this clone turned up a few times. V gene TRBV4-1 combines with J gene TRBJ2-1, with D possibly matching TRBD2 (6 bases). The V gene lost 0 bases and the J gene lost 12 bases, with 21 bases spanning the gap. CDR1 is MGHRA, CDR2 YSYEKL, per germline. The CDR3 has 16 residues. CDR3 sequence (DNA): TGCGCCAGCAGCCAAGACCGCGGGACCCCTGTCCTGGGGCAGTTCTTC. Protein: CASSQDRGTPVLGQFF.

This chain joins TRBV10-3 and TRBJ1-1; 7 positions match TRBD1. Trimming at V came to 0 bases and at J to 10 bases, leaving 8 bases not matched to a gene. CDR1 is ENHRY, CDR2 SYGVKD, per germline. The CDR3 is 14 amino acids. CDR3 sequence reads: CAISESGTVRGAFF. Here the CDR3 DNA reads TGTGCCATCAGTGAGTCTGGGACAGTTCGCGGAGCTTTCTTT.

The gene calls are TRBV4-1 and TRBJ2-2; D may be TRBD2 (5 bases). Germline V gives CDR1 MGHRA, CDR2 YSYEKL. V lost 4 bases to trimming and J lost 5 bases, with 8 bases between them. The CDR3 is made up of 13 amino acids. The DNA of the CDR3 is TGCGCCAGCAGCCTAACGGGGACCGGGGAGCTGTTTTTT. Amino acids: CASSLTGTGELFF.

This clone was counted a few times. The gene calls are TRBV7-3 and TRBJ2-2; maybe TRBD2 (6 bases). Germline V CDR1 and CDR2: SGHTA, FQGTGA. V lost 5 bases and J 6 bases, leaving 10 bases between the germline ends. The CDR3 covers 13 residues. In DNA form, the CDR3 reads TGTGCCAGCAGCCCTAGACTAGCCGGGGAGCTGTTTTTT. It codes for CASSPRLAGELFF.

The chain carries TRBV29-1 and TRBJ1-3; D is perhaps TRBD1 (5 bases). Trimming removed 4 bases at V and 0 bases at J, with 7 bases between. The CDR3 is made up of 13 amino acids. Germline loops: CDR1 SQVTM, CDR2 ANQGSEA. The CDR3 spells CSVAGYSGNTIYF. DNA of the CDR3: TGCAGCGTTGCAGGGTACTCTGGAAACACCATATATTTT.

This clone occurred a few times. V and J are TRBV4-1 and TRBJ2-5; 11 bases line up with TRBD2. The J call may not be correct, given that the DNA end is closer to TRBJ2-7. Germline V gene data show CDR1 as MGHRA and CDR2 as YSYEKL. The CDR3 extends over 15 amino acids. The CDR3 loop reads CASSLSGRAPYEQYF. The CDR3 DNA is TGCGCCAGCAGCCTTAGCGGGAGGGCCCCCTACGAGCAGTACTTC.

This clone was seen a few times. This sequence joins TRBV20-1 and TRBJ1-2; D call uncertain. CDR1 is DFQATT and CDR2 is SNEGSKA in the germline V gene (reference sequence). Trimming removed 3 bases from V and 8 bases from J, with 10 bases in between. This CDR3 comprises 11 residues. The CDR3 DNA reads as TGCAGTGCTAGTTCTTTAGAAGGCTACACCTTC. It codes for CSASSLEGYTF.

The chain joins TRBV5-4 to TRBJ1-1; 9 bases align to TRBD1. Germline assignment: CDR1 SGHNT and CDR2 YYREEE (reference sequence). CDR3 size: 15 residues. J gave up 5 bases and V 4 bases, and 9 bases lay outside the gene matches. The DNA for the CDR3 is TGTGCCAGCAGCCTCGGGACAGGGAGGGAAACTGAAGCTTTCTTT. It codes for CASSLGTGRETEAFF.

The chain couples TRBV4-1 to TRBJ2-1; D possibly corresponds to TRBD2 (6 bases). This CDR3 has 17 residues. V lost 1 base and J 0 bases, leaving 13 bases between the germline ends. Per the germline V gene, CDR1 is MGHRA and CDR2 is YSYEKL. CDR3 in DNA: TGCGCCAGCAGCCAAGCCGCGGGGAAGAGCTCCTACAATGAGCAGTTCTTC. Translating gives CASSQAAGKSSYNEQFF.

V gene TRBV7-9 combines with J gene TRBJ2-3; 10 bases are a match to TRBD2. The CDR3 is 15 residues long. Unmatched junction bases numbered 7, after V lost 7 bases and J lost 3 bases. The germline CDR1 and CDR2 sequences are SEHNR and FQNEAQ (reference sequence). The CDR3 loop is CASTLPAGGTDTQYF. In nucleotides, the CDR3 is TGTGCCAGCACACTTCCAGCGGGAGGGACAGATACGCAGTATTTT.

This clone was observed a handful of times. The same CDR3 also results from other DNA sequences found in this sample. The chain carries TRBV9 and TRBJ2-2; D may be TRBD2 (6 bases). V was trimmed by 5 bases and J by 0 bases, leaving 11 bases between them. From germline, CDR1 is SGDLS and CDR2 YYNGEE. This CDR3 is built from 15 residues. This CDR3 is CASSPGGANTGELFF. The CDR3 coding sequence is TGTGCCAGCAGTCCCGGGGGTGCGAACACCGGGGAGCTGTTTTTT.

This clone turned up a few times. This rearrangement joins TRBV27 to TRBJ2-5; 7 bases line up with TRBD1. V dropped 4 bases and J dropped 5; count of bases not matched to a gene: 10. Germline-derived CDR1 and CDR2 are MNHEY and SMNVEV (reference sequence). The CDR3 has 15 residues. DNA for the CDR3: TGTGCCAGCAGTTCTACCCACAGGGGAAGGGAGACCCAGTACTTC. Protein sequence: CASSSTHRGRETQYF.